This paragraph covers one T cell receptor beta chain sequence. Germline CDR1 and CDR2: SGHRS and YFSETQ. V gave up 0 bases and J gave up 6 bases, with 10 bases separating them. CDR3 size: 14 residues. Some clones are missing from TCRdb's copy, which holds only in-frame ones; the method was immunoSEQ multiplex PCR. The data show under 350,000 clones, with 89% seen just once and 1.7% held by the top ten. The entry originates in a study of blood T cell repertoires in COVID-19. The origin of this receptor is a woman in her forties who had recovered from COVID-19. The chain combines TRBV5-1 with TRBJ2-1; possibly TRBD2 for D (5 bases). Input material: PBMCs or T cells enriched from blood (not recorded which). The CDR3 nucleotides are TGCGCCAGCAGCTTGGTCAGAGGAGGCAATGAGCAGTTCTTC. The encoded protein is CASSLVRGGNEQFF.